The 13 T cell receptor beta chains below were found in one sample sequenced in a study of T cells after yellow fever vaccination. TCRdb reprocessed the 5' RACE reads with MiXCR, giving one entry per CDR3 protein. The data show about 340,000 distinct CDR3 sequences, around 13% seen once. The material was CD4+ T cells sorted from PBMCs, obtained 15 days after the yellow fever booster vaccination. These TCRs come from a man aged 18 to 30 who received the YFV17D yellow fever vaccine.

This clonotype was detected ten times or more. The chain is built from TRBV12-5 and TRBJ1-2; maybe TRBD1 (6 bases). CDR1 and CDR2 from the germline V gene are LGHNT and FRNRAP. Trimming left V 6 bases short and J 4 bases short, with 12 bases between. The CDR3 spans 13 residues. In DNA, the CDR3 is TGTGCTAGTGGCCCGACAGGAGGCTATGGCTACACCTTC. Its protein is CASGPTGGYGYTF.

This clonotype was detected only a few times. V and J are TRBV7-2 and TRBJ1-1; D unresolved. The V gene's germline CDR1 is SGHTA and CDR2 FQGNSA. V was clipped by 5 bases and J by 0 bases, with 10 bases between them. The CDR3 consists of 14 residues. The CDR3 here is CASSQSGVNTEAFF. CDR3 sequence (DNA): TGTGCCAGCAGCCAGTCCGGAGTGAACACTGAAGCTTTCTTT. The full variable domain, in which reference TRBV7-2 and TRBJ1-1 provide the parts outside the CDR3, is GAGVSQSPSNKVTEKGKDVELRCDPISGHTALYWYRQSLGQGLEFLIYFQGNSAPDKSGLPSDRFSAERTGGSVSTLTIQRTQQEDSAVYLCASSQSGVNTEAFFGQGTRLTVV.

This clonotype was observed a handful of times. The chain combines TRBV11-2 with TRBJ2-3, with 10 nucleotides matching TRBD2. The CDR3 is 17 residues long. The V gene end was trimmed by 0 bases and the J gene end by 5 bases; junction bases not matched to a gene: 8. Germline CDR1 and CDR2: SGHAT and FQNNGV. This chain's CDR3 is CASSLDTASGGKDTQYF. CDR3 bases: TGTGCCAGCAGCTTAGATACGGCTAGCGGGGGTAAAGATACGCAGTATTTT.

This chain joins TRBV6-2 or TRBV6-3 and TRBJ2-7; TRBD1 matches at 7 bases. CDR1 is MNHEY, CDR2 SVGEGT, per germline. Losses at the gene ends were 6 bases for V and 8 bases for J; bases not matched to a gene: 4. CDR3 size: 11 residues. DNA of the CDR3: TGTGCCAGCAGGCAGGGGGATAAGCAGTACTTC. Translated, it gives CASRQGDKQYF.

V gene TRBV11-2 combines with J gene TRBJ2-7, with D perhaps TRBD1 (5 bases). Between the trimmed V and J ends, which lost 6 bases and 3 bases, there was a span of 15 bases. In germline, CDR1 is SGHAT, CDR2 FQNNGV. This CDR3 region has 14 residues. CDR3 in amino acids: CASRRQTAGYEQYF. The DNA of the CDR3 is TGTGCCAGCAGAAGACAGACTGCCGGCTACGAGCAGTACTTC.

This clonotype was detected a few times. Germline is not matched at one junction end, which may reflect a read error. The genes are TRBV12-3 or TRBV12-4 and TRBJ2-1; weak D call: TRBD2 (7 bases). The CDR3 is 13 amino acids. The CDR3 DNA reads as TGTGCCAGCGGTTTAGGGGGGGCGAGAGAGCAGTTCTTC. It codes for CASGLGGAREQFF.

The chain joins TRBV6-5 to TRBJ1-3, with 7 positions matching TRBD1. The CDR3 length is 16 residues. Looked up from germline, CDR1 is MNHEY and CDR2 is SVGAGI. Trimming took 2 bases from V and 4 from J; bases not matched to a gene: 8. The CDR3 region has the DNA TGTGCCAGCAGTTACCGGGAACCGGGACAGGGAAACACCATATATTTT. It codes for CASSYREPGQGNTIYF.

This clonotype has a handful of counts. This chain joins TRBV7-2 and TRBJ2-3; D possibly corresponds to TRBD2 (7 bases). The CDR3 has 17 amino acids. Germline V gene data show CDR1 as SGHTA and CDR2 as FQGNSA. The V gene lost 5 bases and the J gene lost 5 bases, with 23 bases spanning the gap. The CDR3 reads CASSRLKGGGPQDTQYF. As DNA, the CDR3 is TGTGCCAGCAGCCGACTAAAGGGGGGGGGTCCCCAAGATACGCAGTATTTT.

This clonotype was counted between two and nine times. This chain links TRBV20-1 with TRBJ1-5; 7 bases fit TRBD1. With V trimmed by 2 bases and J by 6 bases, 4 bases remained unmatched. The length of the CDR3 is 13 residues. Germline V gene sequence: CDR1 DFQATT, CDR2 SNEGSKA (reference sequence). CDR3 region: CSARKGAGQPQHF. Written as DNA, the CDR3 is TGCAGTGCTAGAAAGGGGGCAGGTCAGCCCCAGCATTTT.

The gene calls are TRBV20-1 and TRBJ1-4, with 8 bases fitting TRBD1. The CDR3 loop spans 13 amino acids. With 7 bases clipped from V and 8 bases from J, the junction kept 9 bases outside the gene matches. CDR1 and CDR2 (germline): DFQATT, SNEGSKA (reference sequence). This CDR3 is CSVNRGIREKLFF. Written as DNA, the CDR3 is TGCAGTGTCAACAGGGGGATTCGGGAAAAACTGTTTTTT.

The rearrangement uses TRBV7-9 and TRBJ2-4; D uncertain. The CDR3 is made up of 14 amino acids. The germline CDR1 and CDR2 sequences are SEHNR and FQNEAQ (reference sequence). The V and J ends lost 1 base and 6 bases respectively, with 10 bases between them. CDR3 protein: CASSLVAVGNIQYF. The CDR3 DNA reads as TGTGCCAGCAGCTTAGTGGCTGTGGGAAACATTCAGTACTTC. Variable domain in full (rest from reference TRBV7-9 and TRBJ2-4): DTGVSQNPRHKITKRGQNVTFRCDPISEHNRLYWYRQTLGQGPEFLTYFQNEAQLEKSRLLSDRFSAERPKGSFSTLEIQRTEQGDSAMYLCASSLVAVGNIQYFGAGTRLSVL.

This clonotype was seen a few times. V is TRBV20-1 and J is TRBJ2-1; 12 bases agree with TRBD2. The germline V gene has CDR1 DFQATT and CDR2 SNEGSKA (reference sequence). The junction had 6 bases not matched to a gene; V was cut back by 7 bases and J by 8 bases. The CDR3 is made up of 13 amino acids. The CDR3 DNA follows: TGCAGTGTCCCTAGCGGGGGGGCCGATGAGCAGTTCTTC. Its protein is CSVPSGGADEQFF.

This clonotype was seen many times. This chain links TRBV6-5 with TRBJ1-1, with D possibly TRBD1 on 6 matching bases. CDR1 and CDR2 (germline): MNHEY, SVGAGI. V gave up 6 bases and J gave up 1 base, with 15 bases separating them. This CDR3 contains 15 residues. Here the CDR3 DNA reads TGTGCCAGCAGCCGACAGGCGTCGGGGAACACTGAAGCTTTCTTT. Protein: CASSRQASGNTEAFF.